A single sample is the source of the 25 T cell receptor beta chains below, sequenced in a study of blood T cell repertoires in COVID-19. The table came from immunoSEQ multiplex PCR; TCRdb's copy has only in-frame clones and leaves some out. The sample has some 170,000 clones, over 80% seen once; the top ten hold approximately 9.1%. Sequencing used peripheral blood. These receptors all come from a woman in her 70s with acute or convalescent COVID-19.

This chain connects TRBV5-1 to TRBJ2-7, with TRBD1 identical over 7 bases. CDR3 length: 15 amino acids. V lost 4 bases, J lost 0 bases, and 7 bases stayed unmatched. From germline, CDR1 is SGHRS and CDR2 YFSETQ. This chain's CDR3 is CASSPRQGTSYEQYF. The CDR3 nucleotides are TGCGCCAGCAGCCCAAGACAGGGAACCTCCTACGAGCAGTACTTC.

The chain recombines TRBV28 with TRBJ2-5; 9 bases fit TRBD1. This CDR3 is 15 amino acids long. J gave up 5 bases and V 5 bases, and 9 bases lay outside the gene matches. From germline, CDR1 is MDHEN and CDR2 SYDVKM. The CDR3 nucleotides are TGTGCCAGCAGTCGGACTACAGGGGGCGCCGAGACCCAGTACTTC. Translating gives CASSRTTGGAETQYF.

CDR3 in DNA: TGTGCCAGCAGCCTATCATCTAGCGGAGTTTACAATGAGCAGTTCTTC. This sequence encodes CASSLSSSGVYNEQFF. The chain links TRBV7-2 to TRBJ2-1; 7 nucleotides line up with TRBD2. V lost 5 bases and J lost 4; bases outside the gene matches: 11. The germline gives CDR1 SGHTA, CDR2 FQGNSA. CDR3 size: 16 residues.

V gene TRBV9 combines with J gene TRBJ2-3; D not resolved. Per germline, CDR1 SGDLS and CDR2 YYNGEE. This CDR3 is 17 amino acids long. V was clipped by 0 bases and J by 2 bases, with 16 bases between them. CDR3 protein: CASSVEANGVATDTQYF. The CDR3 DNA reads TGTGCCAGCAGCGTAGAAGCCAACGGAGTCGCCACAGATACGCAGTATTTT.

This clone was seen just once. This sequence joins TRBV6-2 or TRBV6-3 and TRBJ2-7; TRBD1 agrees at 8 bases. Trimming removed 5 bases from V and 7 bases from J; junction bases left unmatched: 7. CDR1 MNHEY and CDR2 SVGEGT come from the germline V gene. CDR3 length equals 13 residues. The CDR3 DNA sequence: TGTGCCAGCAGTACCACCAGGGGGCGAGAGCAGTACTTC. Translated, it gives CASSTTRGREQYF.

The rearrangement joins TRBV28 to TRBJ1-5; possible D gene TRBD1, 5 bases. The CDR3 runs to 15 residues. CDR1 is MDHEN and CDR2 is SYDVKM in the germline V gene. Trimming shortened V by 5 bases and J by 7 bases, and 18 bases separated the two germline ends. The CDR3 region has the DNA TGTGCCAGCAGTCCCACCCGGGCTCGGGGGCAGCCCCAGCATTTT. It encodes CASSPTRARGQPQHF.

In this sample, this clone turned up once. The chain links TRBV30 to TRBJ2-5; the match to TRBD2 covers 8 bases. This CDR3 contains 15 residues. Germline assignment: CDR1 GTSNPN and CDR2 SVGIG (reference sequence). V lost 4 bases and J lost 1; bases outside the gene matches: 8. CDR3 nucleotide sequence: TGTGCCTGGAACGCCGGGGGGGAGGTCCAAGAGACCCAGTACTTC. Amino acid sequence: CAWNAGGEVQETQYF. The full variable domain, its missing parts supplied by reference TRBV30 and TRBJ2-5, is SQTIHQWPATLVQPVGSPLSLECTVEGTSNPNLYWYRQAAGRGLQLLFYSVGIGQISSEVPQNLSASRPQDRQFILSSKKLLLSDSGFYLCAWNAGGEVQETQYFGPGTRLLVL.

The chain employs TRBV14 and TRBJ2-3, with D maybe TRBD2 (7 bases). Trimming pared 1 base from V and 4 bases from J, leaving 18 bases between. Per germline, CDR1 SGHDN and CDR2 FVKESK. This CDR3 has 17 residues. The CDR3 DNA is TGTGCCAGCAGCCAAGGGGTTGCGGGGGCATATTCAGATACGCAGTATTTT. Protein product: CASSQGVAGAYSDTQYF. The complete variable domain, with remaining parts taken from reference TRBV14 and TRBJ2-3, reads EAGVTQFPSHSVIEKGQTVTLRCDPISGHDNLYWYRRVMGKEIKFLLHFVKESKQDESGMPNNRFLAERTGGTYSTLKVQPAELEDSGVYFCASSQGVAGAYSDTQYFGPGTRLTVL.

This chain joins TRBV6-2 or TRBV6-3 and TRBJ2-2, with D possibly being TRBD1 (5 bases). The CDR3 is 16 amino acids. V was trimmed by 2 bases and J by 4 bases, leaving 14 bases between them. Germline V gives CDR1 MNHEY, CDR2 SVGEGT. CDR3 DNA: TGTGCCAGCAGTTACGGGGCAGCTAGGGCCACCGGGGAGCTGTTTTTT. Protein sequence: CASSYGAARATGELFF.

This chain connects TRBV6-5 to TRBJ1-1, with TRBD1 matching 9 bases. The V gene's germline CDR1 is MNHEY and CDR2 SVGAGI. V shed 7 bases, J shed 4 bases, and the junction held 7 bases outside the gene matches. CDR3 length equals 14 residues. The CDR3 DNA reads TGTGCCAGCAAACAGACAGGGGGGACCACTGAAGCTTTCTTT. Translating gives CASKQTGGTTEAFF.

The chain uses TRBV28 and TRBJ1-2; 7 bases agree with TRBD1. The length of the CDR3 is 14 residues. V lost 2 bases and J lost 3; bases outside the gene matches: 3. Germline V gives CDR1 MDHEN, CDR2 SYDVKM. The CDR3 sequence is CASSLRDSYYGYTF. CDR3 bases: TGTGCCAGCAGTTTACGGGACAGCTACTATGGCTACACCTTC.

The chain combines TRBV19 with TRBJ1-2, with a tentative D call TRBD1 (5 bases). CDR3 length equals 14 residues. Germline V gene sequence: CDR1 LNHDA, CDR2 SQIVND (reference sequence). V was pared by 9 bases and J by 6 bases, with 20 bases between. CDR3 region: CASGIGREGDGYTF. The CDR3 bases are TGTGCCAGCGGTATAGGACGAGAAGGGGATGGCTACACCTTC.

The chain joins TRBV7-9 to TRBJ1-3; 8 bases are a match to TRBD1. Germline V CDR1 and CDR2: SEHNR, FQNEAQ (reference sequence). The CDR3 loop spans 16 amino acids. The J segment lost 2 bases and the V segment lost 2 bases, leaving 5 bases of the junction unmatched. The CDR3 here is CASSLSATGAGNTIYF. CDR3 nucleotide sequence: TGTGCCAGCAGCTTATCGGCGACAGGGGCTGGAAACACCATATATTTT. Looking up the rest from reference TRBV7-9 and TRBJ1-3 gives the full variable domain: DTGVSQNPRHKITKRGQNVTFRCDPISEHNRLYWYRQTLGQGPEFLTYFQNEAQLEKSRLLSDRFSAERPKGSFSTLEIQRTEQGDSAMYLCASSLSATGAGNTIYFGEGSWLTVV.

The chain recombines TRBV7-9 with TRBJ1-2; D possibly corresponds to TRBD1 (5 bases). The germline V gene encodes CDR1 SEHNR and CDR2 FQNEAQ (reference sequence). V was cut by 3 bases and J by 8 bases, with 16 bases left in between. The CDR3 contains 14 residues. The CDR3 bases are TGTGCCAGCAGCTTGGTCAGGGCATGGAGCGGCTACACCTTC. The encoded protein is CASSLVRAWSGYTF.

This chain links TRBV27 with TRBJ1-2; D may be TRBD1 (6 bases). CDR1 and CDR2 from the germline V gene are MNHEY and SMNVEV (reference sequence). The CDR3 extends over 15 amino acids. The V and J ends lost 5 bases and 5 bases respectively, with 18 bases between them. Here the CDR3 DNA reads TGTGCCAGCAGTCACGGGGACAACATTGGTTATGGCTACACCTTC. Translating it yields CASSHGDNIGYGYTF.

CDR3 in DNA: TGTGCCAGCAGCCTTAGACTAGCGGGGGGGCCGAGGGAGCAGTACTTC. Its protein is CASSLRLAGGPREQYF. The chain combines TRBV7-2 with TRBJ2-7; 14 bases are shared with TRBD2. The CDR3 runs 16 residues. The germline gives CDR1 SGHTA, CDR2 FQGNSA. Germline trimming cut 5 bases from V and 7 bases from J; bases unmatched to any gene: 10.

The chain uses TRBV14 and TRBJ1-2; the D is unclear. The CDR3 is made up of 15 amino acids. V lost 2 bases and J lost 6, with 16 bases in between. Per germline, CDR1 SGHDN and CDR2 FVKESK. The CDR3 DNA reads TGTGCCAGCAGCCAAATAAATCGACACGTAAATGGCTACACCTTC. Translation: CASSQINRHVNGYTF.

The V gene is TRBV10-2, the J gene TRBJ1-4; TRBD1 might be the D (6 bases). V was trimmed by 4 bases and J by 3 bases, leaving 15 bases between them. CDR1 is WSHSY and CDR2 is SAAADI in the germline V gene. The CDR3 covers 16 residues. The CDR3 loop is CASSGTRTVANEKLFF. CDR3 sequence (DNA): TGCGCCAGCAGTGGTACTAGGACAGTTGCTAATGAAAAACTGTTTTTT.

The rearrangement joins TRBV28 to TRBJ2-2; TRBD1 aligns across 9 bases. V was pared by 3 bases and J by 2 bases, with 7 bases of the junction left unmatched. Germline V CDR1 and CDR2: MDHEN, SYDVKM. This CDR3 has 17 residues. CDR3 sequence reads: CASSFPNRGQNTGELFF. CDR3 nucleotides: TGTGCCAGCAGTTTTCCCAACAGGGGGCAAAACACCGGGGAGCTGTTTTTT.

This clone was observed a handful of times. V is TRBV4-3 and J is TRBJ2-7; 9 bases are a match to TRBD1. CDR1 and CDR2 from the germline V gene are LGHNA and YSLEER. The CDR3 loop spans 15 amino acids. J gave up 5 bases and V 1 base, and 6 bases lay outside the gene matches. The CDR3: CASSQAWTGVDEQYF. The DNA for the CDR3 is TGCGCCAGCAGCCAAGCCTGGACAGGGGTTGACGAGCAGTACTTC.

In its sample, this clone was seen a few times. The V gene is TRBV30, the J gene TRBJ2-4; 8 bases are a match to TRBD1. The CDR3 contains 15 residues. V was clipped by 0 bases and J by 3 bases; unmatched bases: 4. Germline V gene sequence: CDR1 GTSNPN, CDR2 SVGIG (reference sequence). CDR3 in amino acids: CAWSVQGGGKNIQYF. The CDR3 DNA sequence: TGTGCCTGGAGTGTACAGGGGGGAGGCAAAAACATTCAGTACTTC.

This rearrangement joins TRBV19 to TRBJ1-5; 10 bases are shared with TRBD1. The CDR3 totals 14 residues. Germline V CDR1 and CDR2: LNHDA, SQIVND (reference sequence). After removal of 7 bases from V and 6 bases from J, the junction contained 6 bases not matched to a gene. CDR3 in amino acids: CASTQTGGGQPQHF. In nucleotides, the CDR3 is TGTGCCAGTACCCAGACAGGGGGCGGTCAGCCCCAGCATTTT.

In regard to this clone: A junction boundary mismatches the germline segment, possibly from a read error. Other DNA sequences in this specimen translate into the identical CDR3. This chain joins TRBV27 and TRBJ2-5; 9 nucleotides line up with TRBD2. This CDR3 has 14 amino acids. The germline gives CDR1 MNHEY, CDR2 SMNVEV (reference sequence). Here the CDR3 DNA reads TGTGCTAGCAAGTCTAGCGGGGTCCAAGAGACCCAGTACTTC. Amino acid sequence: CASKSSGVQETQYF.

J is TRBJ1-6 and V is TRBV7-9, with 7 bases matching TRBD1. In germline, CDR1 is SEHNR, CDR2 FQNEAQ (reference sequence). V trimming: 0 bases; J trimming: 5 bases; junction bases outside the gene matches: 4. The CDR3 covers 16 residues. This CDR3 reads CASSLASGTDNSPLHF. CDR3 coding DNA: TGTGCCAGCAGCTTAGCCTCCGGGACAGATAATTCACCCCTCCACTTT.

J is TRBJ2-5 and V is TRBV27; TRBD2 matches at 14 bases. This CDR3 comprises 17 residues. The germline CDR1 and CDR2 sequences are MNHEY and SMNVEV (reference sequence). The V gene end was trimmed by 3 bases and the J gene end by 4 bases; junction bases not matched to a gene: 7. As DNA, the CDR3 is TGTGCCAGCAGTTTGGTCGGGACTAGCGGGAGTTCAGAGACCCAGTACTTC. Translated: CASSLVGTSGSSETQYF.